The T cell receptor (beta chain) described here comes from a study of cytomegalovirus exposure and HLA in healthy donors. Study context: Among over 350 genotyped donors, approximately 80% fell in the Caucasian-associated ancestry cluster. Study-wide findings and caveats: Three CMV-associated chains were confirmed in vitro to be specific for CMV antigens. Most sequenced TCRs were rare (though some public TCRs occurred in many donors). In a later analysis, V- and J-gene trimming of beta chains associated with a DCLRE1C missense variant, replicated independently.

This CDR3 has 14 residues. CDR1 and CDR2 from the germline V gene are MNHNS and SASEGT. V shed 6 bases, J shed 7 bases, and the junction held 9 bases outside the gene matches. As for this clone: Its specificity is unknown.

The PCR used 60 Vbeta and 13 Jbeta primers. The repertoire was sequenced with immunoSEQ multiplex PCR; TCRdb's copy has only in-frame clones and lacks some. There are 120,000 to 150,000 clones in the sample; over 70% occur only once, and 1.5% to 2% lies in the top ten. This rearrangement joins TRBV6-1 to TRBJ1-5, with 7 bases that match TRBD1. This TCR was recovered from a woman in her forties in good health and CMV-seronegative. Sequencing used PBMCs. CDR3 in amino acids: CASRHDREDQPQHF. The CDR3 DNA reads as TGTGCCAGCAGGCACGACAGGGAGGACCAGCCCCAGCATTTT.